Given below is one T cell receptor beta chain in context. This entry is derived from a study of blood T cell repertoires in COVID-19. Study background: Collection of acute and convalescent COVID-19 samples took place in the United States, Italy and Spain. In each case, the material was cDNA or gDNA derived from T cells, B-cell-depleted T cells, or PBMCs.

Methods used by the authors: For nucleated cells, counts were estimated from reference gene primer amplification. Sequenced by immunoSEQ multiplex PCR; TCRdb stores in-frame clones only, minus some. D and trimming come from the DNA, and the V and J calls and clone size come from that table. Of around 450,000 clones listed, more than 85% are singletons. Material for sequencing was peripheral blood. The sequence was collected from a woman aged 25 to 39 with acute or convalescent COVID-19.

CDR3 sequence reads: CASSGDRREKLFF. In DNA form, the CDR3 reads TGTGCCAGCAGTGGCGACAGACGGGAAAAACTGTTTTTT. The chain carries TRBV27 and TRBJ1-4, with a possible D match to TRBD1 (5 bases). This CDR3 is built from 13 residues. V was pared by 5 bases and J by 8 bases, with 12 bases between. Looked up from germline, CDR1 is MNHEY and CDR2 is SMNVEV (reference sequence).